This TCR beta chain was identified in a study of cytomegalovirus exposure and HLA in healthy donors. Overall study results and limits: In a later analysis, HLA-C alleles had the fewest associated TCRs, DRB1 alleles the most. The authors enumerated roughly 180 TCR beta chains as linked to cytomegalovirus. It was shown in a later analysis that HLA-associated TCR beta chains were more clonally expanded than other, equally common chains.

A note on this clone: The target antigen is unknown.

This CDR3 contains 13 residues. From germline, CDR1 is MDHEN and CDR2 SYDVKM. The J segment lost 6 bases and the V segment lost 11 bases, leaving 7 bases of the junction unmatched. The PCR contained 60 Vbeta and 13 Jbeta primers. Only in-frame clones appear in the TCRdb table, and some are missing; sequencing was by immunoSEQ multiplex PCR. The sample holds roughly 100,000 clones, 12% seen once. This TCR was recovered from a middle-aged man in good health and CMV-seropositive. The V call is TRBV28, the J call TRBJ2-2, with 9 bases that match TRBD1. The sample consisted of PBMCs. DNA of the CDR3: TGTGCCTCCGGGACAGGGTGGTCCGGGGAGCTGTTTTTT. Translated: CASGTGWSGELFF.